Listed here are 31 T cell receptor beta chains from one sample, sequenced in a study of blood T cell repertoires in COVID-19. Method: immunoSEQ multiplex PCR; TCRdb's copy keeps in-frame clones and lacks some. Among around 140,000 clones listed, about 82% were seen once. Sequencing used peripheral blood. The source is a woman older than 75 with active or convalescent COVID-19.

CDR3 loop: CASSQGEGLSTEAFF. CDR3 DNA sequence: TGCGCCAGCAGCCAGGGGGAGGGTTTGAGCACTGAAGCTTTCTTT. The chain has TRBV4-1 and TRBJ1-1; D may be TRBD1 (5 bases). Germline values: CDR1 MGHRA, CDR2 YSYEKL. V was shortened by 3 bases and J by 4 bases, with 15 bases between the two germline ends. The CDR3 extends over 15 amino acids.

This clone has just a few counts. The gene calls are TRBV12-3 or TRBV12-4 and TRBJ2-7, with TRBD2 matching over 10 bases. The length of the CDR3 is 13 residues. V lost 4 bases to trimming and J lost 6 bases; unmatched junction nucleotides: 3. The DNA for the CDR3 is TGTGCCAGCAGTTGGACTAGCGGCGGCGAGCAGTACTTC. It is translated as CASSWTSGGEQYF.

In DNA form, the CDR3 reads TGTGCTAGTGGTTTGAGGACAGGGGGCGCACCTGAAGCTTTCTTT. This codes for CASGLRTGGAPEAFF. This chain links TRBV12-5 with TRBJ1-1; 11 bases align to TRBD1. The germline V gene encodes CDR1 LGHNT and CDR2 FRNRAP. Unmatched junction bases numbered 5, after V lost 2 bases and J lost 6 bases. The CDR3 sequence is 15 residues long.

The chain joins TRBV24-1 to TRBJ1-4; D is ambiguous. Trimming took off 3 bases at V and 8 bases at J, with 9 bases between the two ends. The germline CDR1 and CDR2 sequences are KGHDR and SFDVKD. The CDR3 has 13 residues. The CDR3 coding sequence is TGTGCCACCAGTGATCCTGTAGAGGAAAAACTGTTTTTT. Its translation: CATSDPVEEKLFF.

This clone was seen a few times. V is TRBV6-5 and J is TRBJ1-3; the D is unclear. CDR1 and CDR2 from the germline V gene are MNHEY and SVGAGI. This CDR3 has 15 residues. Trimming took off 8 bases at V and 3 bases at J, with 17 bases between the two ends. CDR3 sequence (DNA): TGTGCCAGCGGGCAGCAACCGCCCGGTGGAAACACCATATATTTT. Translated: CASGQQPPGGNTIYF.

The genes are TRBV23-1 and TRBJ2-5; D might be TRBD1 (6 bases). TRBV23-1 is given ORF status, its function remaining uncertain. This CDR3 has 14 amino acids. V lost 8 bases to trimming and J lost 1 base, with 14 bases between them. CDR3 sequence: CASSDRSSQETQYF. In nucleotides, the CDR3 is TGCGCCAGCTCGGACAGAAGCTCCCAAGAGACCCAGTACTTC.

The chain is built from TRBV7-2 and TRBJ2-1, with 8 bases that match TRBD2. The germline V gene has CDR1 SGHTA and CDR2 FQGNSA. After removal of 1 base from V and 6 bases from J, the junction contained 8 bases not matched to a gene. The CDR3 is made up of 16 amino acids. The CDR3 bases are TGTGCCAGCAGCTTAGGCAGCGGGGGAGCCCTCAATGAGCAGTTCTTC. Translation gives CASSLGSGGALNEQFF. Using reference TRBV7-2 and TRBJ2-1 for the parts outside the CDR3, the full variable domain is GAGVSQSPSNKVTEKGKDVELRCDPISGHTALYWYRQSLGQGLEFLIYFQGNSAPDKSGLPSDRFSAERTGGSVSTLTIQRTQQEDSAVYLCASSLGSGGALNEQFFGPGTRLTVL.

This clone has more than one count but fewer than ten. V gene TRBV27 combines with J gene TRBJ1-5; a possible D gene is TRBD1 (6 bases). The V and J ends lost 5 bases and 2 bases respectively, with 13 bases between them. Germline V gene lookup returns CDR1 MNHEY and CDR2 SMNVEV (reference sequence). This CDR3 contains 15 residues. CDR3 loop: CASSEQGLGNQPQHF. CDR3 DNA sequence: TGTGCCAGCAGTGAACAGGGTTTGGGCAATCAGCCCCAGCATTTT.

This sequence joins TRBV6-5 and TRBJ2-6, with D hard to call. The CDR3 is made up of 15 amino acids. CDR1 MNHEY and CDR2 SVGAGI come from the germline V gene. V lost 2 bases, J lost 1 base, and 6 bases lay in between. The CDR3 loop reads CASSYASSGANVLTF. CDR3 nucleotide sequence: TGTGCCAGCAGTTACGCCAGTTCTGGGGCCAACGTCCTGACTTTC.

This clone was seen a few times. The chain joins TRBV19 to TRBJ1-5, with D perhaps TRBD1 (5 bases). CDR3 length: 13 amino acids. The V gene lost 3 bases and the J gene lost 12 bases, with 15 bases spanning the gap. CDR1 is LNHDA and CDR2 is SQIVND in the germline V gene (reference sequence). CDR3 nucleotides: TGTGCCAGTAGTATCGCCACCCTAGGGGACCAGCATTTT. This encodes CASSIATLGDQHF.

The chain links TRBV7-9 to TRBJ1-1; D might be TRBD1 (6 bases). Germline-derived CDR1 and CDR2 are SEHNR and FQNEAQ (reference sequence). The CDR3 is 12 amino acids. V dropped 3 bases and J dropped 10 bases, with 12 bases sitting between them. This CDR3 is CASSLTGVVAFF. Written as DNA, the CDR3 is TGTGCCAGCAGCTTGACAGGTGTCGTAGCTTTCTTT.

The V call is TRBV11-2, the J call TRBJ2-7; 10 nucleotides agree with TRBD1. This CDR3 is 15 amino acids long. CDR1 is SGHAT and CDR2 is FQNNGV in the germline V gene. With V trimmed by 0 bases and J by 4 bases, 3 bases remained unmatched. The CDR3 DNA sequence: TGTGCCAGCAGCTTAGACCGGGACAGGGGATACGAGCAGTACTTC. Its protein is CASSLDRDRGYEQYF.

This sequence joins TRBV5-1 and TRBJ2-6; no definite D call. The CDR3 totals 15 residues. Germline CDR1 is SGHRS and CDR2 is YFSETQ. V was shortened by 2 bases and J by 1 base, with 7 bases between the two germline ends. The CDR3, as DNA: TGCGCCAGCAGCTTTCCAGGATCTGGGGCCAACGTCCTGACTTTC. Translation gives CASSFPGSGANVLTF.

The chain carries TRBV19 and TRBJ1-1; 11 bases fit TRBD1. The CDR3 spans 15 residues. Losses at the gene ends were 9 bases for V and 0 bases for J; bases not matched to a gene: 6. The germline gives CDR1 LNHDA, CDR2 SQIVND (reference sequence). The CDR3, as DNA: TGTGCCAGCAGGACAGGGGGCCGAATGAACACTGAAGCTTTCTTT. Protein: CASRTGGRMNTEAFF.

The chain has TRBV7-8 and TRBJ2-5, with D perhaps TRBD2 (6 bases). Trimming took 4 bases from V and 1 from J, leaving 19 bases between them. This CDR3 spans 17 amino acids. Germline lookup yields CDR1 SGHVS and CDR2 FQNEAQ. The CDR3 DNA reads as TGTGCCAGCAGCTCGCACCGGGGTATCGGGGGCCAAGAGACCCAGTACTTC. Protein product: CASSSHRGIGGQETQYF.

V usage is TRBV2 and J usage is TRBJ2-5, with 8 bases identical to TRBD1. Germline lookup yields CDR1 SNHLY and CDR2 FYNNEI. The J segment lost 4 bases and the V segment lost 3 bases, leaving 4 bases of the junction unmatched. The CDR3 totals 14 residues. This CDR3 is CASSETRGRETQYF. The CDR3 DNA is TGTGCCAGCAGTGAGACCAGGGGGCGAGAGACCCAGTACTTC.

The genes are TRBV2 and TRBJ1-5; perhaps TRBD1 as D (6 bases). The CDR3 runs 15 residues. V shed 6 bases and J shed 0 bases, with 12 bases lying between them. Per germline, CDR1 SNHLY and CDR2 FYNNEI. The CDR3: CASRGQKLSNQPQHF. CDR3 nucleotides: TGTGCCAGCAGAGGACAGAAACTTAGCAATCAGCCCCAGCATTTT.

V is TRBV18 and J is TRBJ2-7; 9 bases agree with TRBD2. CDR1 is KGHSH, CDR2 LQKENI, per germline. V lost 3 bases to trimming and J lost 7 bases; unmatched junction nucleotides: 10. CDR3 length equals 15 residues. The DNA for the CDR3 is TGTGCCAGCTCACCCACTCGCGGGGGGGTAAGGGAGCAGTACTTC. Translation: CASSPTRGGVREQYF.

V and J are TRBV28 and TRBJ1-3; D is unresolved. Germline lookup yields CDR1 MDHEN and CDR2 SYDVKM. The CDR3 is 19 residues long. The V end was cut by 6 bases, the J end by 0 bases, with 24 bases between. This CDR3 is CASRRDLGLSSPSGNTIYF. In DNA, the CDR3 is TGTGCCAGCAGACGAGACCTCGGACTTAGTAGCCCCTCTGGAAACACCATATATTTT.

This chain connects TRBV12-5 to TRBJ2-7, with unresolved D. CDR3 length equals 11 residues. Germline V lookup: CDR1 LGHNT, CDR2 FRNRAP. V was trimmed by 4 bases and J by 4 bases, leaving 5 bases between them. The CDR3 DNA is TGTGCTAGTGGTTCCCTTTACGAGCAGTACTTC. Its protein product is CASGSLYEQYF.

As for this clone: The germline gene is not matched at one end of the junction; a read error may be the cause. The chain has TRBV18 and TRBJ1-2; D remains unclear. CDR1 is KGHSH and CDR2 is LQKENI in the germline V gene. The CDR3 contains 15 residues. The CDR3 sequence is CASSPNGAPMIPQNF. CDR3 nucleotides: TGTGCCAGCTCGCCCAACGGAGCGCCTATGATCCCCCAAAACTTC. Complete variable domain (other parts from reference TRBV18 and TRBJ1-2): NAGVMQNPRHLVRRRGQEARLRCSPMKGHSHVYWYRQLPEEGLKFMVYLQKENIIDESGMPKERFSAEFPKEGPSILRIQQVVRGDSAAYFCASSPNGAPMIPQNFGSGTRLTVV.

V gene TRBV18 combines with J gene TRBJ2-3, with D possibly matching TRBD2 (5 bases). The CDR3 consists of 13 residues. The germline CDR1 and CDR2 sequences are KGHSH and LQKENI. V lost 6 bases and J 4 bases, leaving 11 bases between the germline ends. CDR3 sequence: CASSSGMSDTQYF. The CDR3 coding sequence is TGTGCCAGCTCCTCGGGGATGTCAGATACGCAGTATTTT.

The J gene is TRBJ1-2, the V gene TRBV5-4; 9 bases line up with TRBD1. The CDR3 contains 13 residues. Germline assignment: CDR1 SGHNT and CDR2 YYREEE (reference sequence). The V segment lost 0 bases and the J segment 6 bases; nucleotides outside the gene matches: 0. In DNA, the CDR3 is TGTGCCAGCAGCTTGGACAGGGGGCATGGCTACACCTTC. Translating it yields CASSLDRGHGYTF.

This clone occurred a few times. The chain is built from TRBV7-3 and TRBJ2-2; 12 bases fit TRBD2. This CDR3 is built from 16 residues. Germline CDR1 and CDR2: SGHTA and FQGTGA. The junction had 9 bases not matched to a gene; V was cut back by 4 bases and J by 9 bases. The CDR3 sequence is CASSSRGLAGPRELFF. The DNA for the CDR3 is TGTGCCAGCAGCTCCAGAGGACTAGCGGGGCCCCGGGAGCTGTTTTTT.

The chain recombines TRBV5-1 with TRBJ2-7; 10 bases fit TRBD2. Germline V gene lookup returns CDR1 SGHRS and CDR2 YFSETQ. This CDR3 region has 15 residues. V lost 1 base to trimming and J lost 4 bases; unmatched junction nucleotides: 5. CDR3 sequence reads: CASSLTSGAWYEQYF. The CDR3 DNA is TGCGCCAGCAGCTTGACTAGCGGGGCCTGGTACGAGCAGTACTTC.

This chain links TRBV29-1 with TRBJ1-1; 8 bases line up with TRBD1. This CDR3 region has 12 residues. Per the germline V gene, CDR1 is SQVTM and CDR2 is ANQGSEA. V was clipped by 3 bases and J by 3 bases; unmatched bases: 0. CDR3 protein: CSVDRGHTEAFF. Here the CDR3 DNA reads TGCAGCGTTGACAGGGGGCACACTGAAGCTTTCTTT.

The V call is TRBV5-1, the J call TRBJ1-1; 8 nucleotides line up with TRBD1. The CDR3 runs 13 residues. Germline assignment: CDR1 SGHRS and CDR2 YFSETQ. V gave up 5 bases and J gave up 3 bases; unmatched junction bases: 3. The CDR3 sequence: CASSSTGDTEAFF. The CDR3 coding sequence is TGCGCCAGCAGTTCGACAGGGGACACTGAAGCTTTCTTT.

The chain combines TRBV12-5 with TRBJ2-1; TRBD1 agrees at 9 bases. With V trimmed by 1 base and J by 7 bases, 5 bases remained unmatched. The CDR3 is 15 amino acids. The germline gives CDR1 LGHNT, CDR2 FRNRAP. CDR3 amino acids: CASGLGGTGSNEQFF. In DNA, the CDR3 is TGTGCTAGTGGTTTGGGGGGGACAGGGAGTAATGAGCAGTTCTTC.

Concerning this clone: One end of the junction is discordant with germline, which a read error may explain. The V call is TRBV7-2, the J call TRBJ1-3, with D possibly TRBD1 on 6 matching bases. The CDR3 runs 16 residues. The germline V gene encodes CDR1 SGHTA and CDR2 FQGNSA. The DNA for the CDR3 is TGCGCCAGCAGCTTAGTGGGACAAATCTCTGGAAACACCATATATTTT. It is translated as CASSLVGQISGNTIYF.

V usage is TRBV28 and J usage is TRBJ1-5; no firm D call. The germline V gene encodes CDR1 MDHEN and CDR2 SYDVKM. The CDR3 runs to 13 residues. With 6 bases removed from V and 1 base from J, the gap between germline ends came to 7 bases. The CDR3 is CASRALSNQPQHF. In DNA form, the CDR3 reads TGTGCCAGCAGGGCTTTAAGCAATCAGCCCCAGCATTTT.

This chain uses TRBV5-1 with TRBJ2-7, with D maybe TRBD1 (6 bases). Germline V lookup: CDR1 SGHRS, CDR2 YFSETQ. Trimming cost V 4 bases and J 5 bases, with 16 bases left between them. This CDR3 is 14 amino acids long. CDR3 DNA sequence: TGCGCCAGCAGCAGGGACACGCATGACCACGAGCAGTACTTC. Translating gives CASSRDTHDHEQYF.